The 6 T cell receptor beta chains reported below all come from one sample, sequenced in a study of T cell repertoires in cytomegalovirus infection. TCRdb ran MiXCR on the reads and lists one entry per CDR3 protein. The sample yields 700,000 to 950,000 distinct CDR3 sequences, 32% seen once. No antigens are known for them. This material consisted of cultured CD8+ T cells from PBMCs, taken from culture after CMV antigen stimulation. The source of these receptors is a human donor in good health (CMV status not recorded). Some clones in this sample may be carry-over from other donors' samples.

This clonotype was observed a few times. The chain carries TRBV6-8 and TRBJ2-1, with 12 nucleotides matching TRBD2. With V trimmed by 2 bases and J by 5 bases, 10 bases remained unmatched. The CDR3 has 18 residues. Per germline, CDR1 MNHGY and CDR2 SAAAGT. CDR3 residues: CASSYTYLAGGRNNEQFF. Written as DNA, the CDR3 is TGTGCCAGCAGTTACACGTACCTAGCGGGGGGGAGAAACAATGAGCAGTTCTTC.

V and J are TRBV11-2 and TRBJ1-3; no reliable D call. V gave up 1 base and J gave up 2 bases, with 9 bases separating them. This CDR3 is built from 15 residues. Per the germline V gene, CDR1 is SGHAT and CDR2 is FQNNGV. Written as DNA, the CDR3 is TGTGCCAGCAGCTTAGGGGCCGCCGCTGGAAACACCATATATTTT. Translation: CASSLGAAAGNTIYF. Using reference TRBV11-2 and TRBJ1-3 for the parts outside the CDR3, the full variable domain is EAGVAQSPRYKIIEKRQSVAFWCNPISGHATLYWYQQILGQGPKLLIQFQNNGVVDDSQLPKDRFSAERLKGVDSTLKIQPAKLEDSAVYLCASSLGAAAGNTIYFGEGSWLTVV.

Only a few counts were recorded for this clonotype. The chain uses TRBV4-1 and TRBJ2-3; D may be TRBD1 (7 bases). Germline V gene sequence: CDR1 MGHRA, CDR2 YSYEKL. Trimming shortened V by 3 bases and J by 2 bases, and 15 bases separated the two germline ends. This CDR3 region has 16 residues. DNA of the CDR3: TGCGCCAGCAGCCAGAGAGGAGGGGGCGTCACAGATACGCAGTATTTT. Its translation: CASSQRGGGVTDTQYF.

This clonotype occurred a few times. The DNA of the CDR3 is TGTGCCACCAGCGACCGGGGATCCCCTAATCAGCCCCAGCATTTT. It translates to CATSDRGSPNQPQHF. The chain has TRBV15 and TRBJ1-5; D is unresolved. Germline V CDR1 and CDR2: LNHNV, YYDKDF (reference sequence). With 5 bases removed from V and 4 bases from J, the gap between germline ends came to 15 bases. The CDR3 is made up of 15 amino acids.

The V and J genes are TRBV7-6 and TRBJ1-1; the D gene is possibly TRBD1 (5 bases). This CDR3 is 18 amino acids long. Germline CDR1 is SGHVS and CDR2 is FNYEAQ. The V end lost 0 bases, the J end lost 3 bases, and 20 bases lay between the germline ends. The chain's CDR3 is CASSLATGVGMIDTEAFF. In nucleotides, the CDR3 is TGTGCCAGCAGCTTAGCGACGGGGGTGGGGATGATAGACACTGAAGCTTTCTTT.

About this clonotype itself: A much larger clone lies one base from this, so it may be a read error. CDR3 region: CASSFQDTQYF. As DNA, the CDR3 is TGTGCCAGCAGCTTTCAAGATACGCAGTATTTT. The chain is built from TRBV5-3 and TRBJ2-3; D uncertain. TRBV5-3 is placed among ORFs of uncertain function. The CDR3 consists of 11 residues.